The rows below give T cell receptor beta chains drawn from one sample of a study of human T cells and chemical hapten exposure. MiXCR, run by TCRdb on the RACE reads, gives a single entry per CDR3 protein. The table records approximately 52,000 distinct CDR3 sequences, roughly a tenth of them present only once. Sample: whole blood, taken in connection with sensitization to the hapten diphenylcyclopropenone (DPC). These receptors were obtained from a woman aged 40-49 years with alopecia areata. Some clones in this sample may be carry-over from other donors' samples. Both conserved end residues are part of each CDR3. The order of the fields is V gene, clone size, J gene, D gene, CDR3 DNA, CDR3 protein. A D gene is named only where the DNA matches it firmly. Not every row has a clone size; where given, it reads once, few, many or a size class.

v_call: TRBV7-9; clone_size: -; j_call: TRBJ2-1; d_call: -; cdr3_nt: TGTGCCAGCAGCGACTTAGTCGGGGCCTCACTCAATGAGCAGTTCTTC; cdr3_aa: CASSDLVGASLNEQFF
v_call: TRBV14; clone_size: medium-sized; j_call: TRBJ2-1; d_call: TRBD1; cdr3_nt: TGTGCCAGCAGCCGCCTTAGAGGGGGCCCACCGGGTGAGCAGTTCTTC; cdr3_aa: CASSRLRGGPPGEQFF
v_call: TRBV19; clone_size: many; j_call: TRBJ2-1; d_call: TRBD2; cdr3_nt: TGTGCCAGTAGTATGCCCGGGACTAGCGGGGGGAATGAGCAGTTCTTC; cdr3_aa: CASSMPGTSGGNEQFF
v_call: TRBV11-3; clone_size: -; j_call: TRBJ1-1; d_call: -; cdr3_nt: TGTGCCAGCAGCTCAGGGAGATCCGGCACTGAAGCTTTCTTT; cdr3_aa: CASSSGRSGTEAFF
v_call: TRBV4-2; clone_size: many; j_call: TRBJ2-5; d_call: -; cdr3_nt: TGTGCCAGCAGCCCTGGATTGGGGGGGGCAGGGAAGACCCAGTACTTC; cdr3_aa: CASSPGLGGAGKTQYF
v_call: TRBV7-3; clone_size: many; j_call: TRBJ2-2; d_call: -; cdr3_nt: TGTGCCAGCAGCCAGCAGGGGGGTTTGAACACCGGGGAGCTGTTTTTT; cdr3_aa: CASSQQGGLNTGELFF
v_call: TRBV3-1; clone_size: -; j_call: TRBJ1-5; d_call: -; cdr3_nt: TGTGCCAGCAGCCAAGATACAAGGGTTCAGCCCCAGCATTTT; cdr3_aa: CASSQDTRVQPQHF
v_call: TRBV29-1; clone_size: many; j_call: TRBJ2-5; d_call: -; cdr3_nt: TGCAGCGTTGCCGAAGAGACCCAGTACTTC; cdr3_aa: CSVAEETQYF
v_call: TRBV29-1; clone_size: -; j_call: TRBJ1-2; d_call: -; cdr3_nt: TGCAGCGTCGACAGTGGCTACACCTTC; cdr3_aa: CSVDSGYTF
v_call: TRBV5-1; clone_size: -; j_call: TRBJ1-6; d_call: -; cdr3_nt: TGCGCCAGCAGCTTGTCCGGTCCGACTCCCACCATCCACTTT; cdr3_aa: CASSLSGPTPTIHF
v_call: TRBV6-1; clone_size: many; j_call: TRBJ2-2; d_call: -; cdr3_nt: TGTGCCAGCTTTTGGGGCGCGAACACCGGGGAGCTGTTTTTT; cdr3_aa: CASFWGANTGELFF
v_call: TRBV6-6; clone_size: few; j_call: TRBJ2-7; d_call: -; cdr3_nt: TGTGCCAGCAGTCGACAGGAACCATACGAGCAGTACTTC; cdr3_aa: CASSRQEPYEQYF
v_call: TRBV27; clone_size: -; j_call: TRBJ2-3; d_call: TRBD2; cdr3_nt: TGTGCCAGCAGACCGGGACTAGCTCCAGATACGCAGTATTTT; cdr3_aa: CASRPGLAPDTQYF
v_call: TRBV28; clone_size: many; j_call: TRBJ1-1; d_call: TRBD1; cdr3_nt: TGTGCCAGCAGTGGGGACAGGCGAAAAGCTTTCTTT; cdr3_aa: CASSGDRRKAFF
v_call: TRBV6-5; clone_size: many; j_call: TRBJ2-7; d_call: -; cdr3_nt: TGTGCCAGCAGTTCGCTCCCCAACATCCAGACCTACCACGAGCAGTACTTC; cdr3_aa: CASSSLPNIQTYHEQYF
v_call: TRBV12-3/TRBV12-4; clone_size: many; j_call: TRBJ1-2; d_call: -; cdr3_nt: TGTGCCAGCAGCCCCCTGGATGGCACCTTC; cdr3_aa: CASSPLDGTF
v_call: TRBV6-4; clone_size: -; j_call: TRBJ2-2; d_call: -; cdr3_nt: TGTGCCAGCAGTCCCGGGCGAGGAAACACCGGGGAGCTGTTTTTT; cdr3_aa: CASSPGRGNTGELFF